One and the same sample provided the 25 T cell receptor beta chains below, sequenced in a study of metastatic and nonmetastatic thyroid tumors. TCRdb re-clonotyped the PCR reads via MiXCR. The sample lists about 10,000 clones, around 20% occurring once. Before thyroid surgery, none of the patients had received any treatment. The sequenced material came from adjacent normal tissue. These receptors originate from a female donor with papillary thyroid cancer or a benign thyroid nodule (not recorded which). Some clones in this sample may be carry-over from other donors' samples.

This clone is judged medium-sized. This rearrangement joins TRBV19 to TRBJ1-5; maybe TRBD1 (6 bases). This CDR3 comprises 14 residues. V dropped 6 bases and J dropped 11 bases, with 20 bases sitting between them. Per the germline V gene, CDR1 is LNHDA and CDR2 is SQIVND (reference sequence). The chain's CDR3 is CASRTNRDKQSQHF. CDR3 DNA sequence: TGTGCCAGTAGGACCAACCGGGACAAGCAGTCCCAGCATTTT.

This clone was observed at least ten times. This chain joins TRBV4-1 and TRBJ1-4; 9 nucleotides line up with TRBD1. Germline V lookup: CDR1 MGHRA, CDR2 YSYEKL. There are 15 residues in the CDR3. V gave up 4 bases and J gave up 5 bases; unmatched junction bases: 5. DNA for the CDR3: TGCGCCAGCAGCCCTCCGGGACAGGGAAATGAAAAACTGTTTTTT. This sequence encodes CASSPPGQGNEKLFF.

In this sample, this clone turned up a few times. CDR3 sequence reads: CASSYWGFSYEQYF. CDR3 sequence (DNA): TGTGCCAGCAGTTATTGGGGTTTCTCCTACGAGCAGTACTTC. The chain uses TRBV6-9 and TRBJ2-7; no reliable D call. Germline CDR1 reads MNHGY; CDR2 reads SVAAGI. Trimming left V 1 base short and J 0 bases short, with 7 bases between. This CDR3 is built from 14 residues.

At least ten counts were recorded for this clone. CDR3 sequence reads: CASSLETSGRYEQYF. The CDR3 DNA reads TGTGCCAGCAGCTTAGAGACTAGCGGTCGATACGAGCAGTACTTC. The chain uses TRBV7-2 and TRBJ2-7; 9 bases match TRBD2. Per germline, CDR1 SGHTA and CDR2 FQGNSA. This CDR3 region has 15 residues. V lost 1 base to trimming and J lost 4 bases; unmatched junction nucleotides: 5.

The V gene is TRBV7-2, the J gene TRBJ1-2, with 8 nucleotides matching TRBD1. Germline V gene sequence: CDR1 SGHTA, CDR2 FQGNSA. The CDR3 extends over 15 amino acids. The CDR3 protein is CVSSLGDRPIYGYTF. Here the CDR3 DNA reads TGTGTAAGCAGCTTAGGGGACAGGCCTATCTATGGCTACACCTTC.

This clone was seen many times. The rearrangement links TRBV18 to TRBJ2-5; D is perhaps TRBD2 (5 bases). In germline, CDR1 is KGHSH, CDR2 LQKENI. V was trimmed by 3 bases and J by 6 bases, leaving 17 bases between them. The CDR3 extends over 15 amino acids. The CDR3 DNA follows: TGTGCCAGCTCACCGGACGGACGTCGGAGGCAGACCCAGTACTTC. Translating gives CASSPDGRRRQTQYF.

The CDR3 nucleotides read TGTGCCAGCAGCTTCGAGGGACGGAGCGAGCAGTACTTC. Translated, it gives CASSFEGRSEQYF. V usage is TRBV28 and J usage is TRBJ2-7; TRBD1 or TRBD2 may be the D gene (5 bases each). The V gene lost 6 bases and the J gene lost 6 bases, with 15 bases spanning the gap. Germline V lookup: CDR1 MDHEN, CDR2 SYDVKM. The CDR3 has 13 amino acids.

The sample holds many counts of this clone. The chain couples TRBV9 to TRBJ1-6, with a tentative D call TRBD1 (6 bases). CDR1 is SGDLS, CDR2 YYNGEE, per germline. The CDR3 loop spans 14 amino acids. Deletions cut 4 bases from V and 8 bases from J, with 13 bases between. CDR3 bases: TGTGCCAGCAGCCTGACAGGTCTTGATTCACCCCTCCACTTT. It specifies CASSLTGLDSPLHF.

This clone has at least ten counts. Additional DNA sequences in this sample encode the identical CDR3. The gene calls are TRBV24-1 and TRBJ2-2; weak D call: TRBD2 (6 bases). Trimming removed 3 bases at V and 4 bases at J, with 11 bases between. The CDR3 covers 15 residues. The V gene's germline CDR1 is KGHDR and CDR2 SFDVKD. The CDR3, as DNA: TGTGCCACCAGTGATCTCCGGGACTCCACCGGGGAGCTGTTTTTT. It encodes CATSDLRDSTGELFF.

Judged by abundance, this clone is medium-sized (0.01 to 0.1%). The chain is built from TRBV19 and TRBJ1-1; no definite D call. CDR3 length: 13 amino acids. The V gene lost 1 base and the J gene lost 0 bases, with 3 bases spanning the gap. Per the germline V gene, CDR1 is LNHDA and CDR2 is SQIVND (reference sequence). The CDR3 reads CASSIAMNTEAFF. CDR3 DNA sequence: TGTGCCAGTAGTATAGCCATGAACACTGAAGCTTTCTTT.

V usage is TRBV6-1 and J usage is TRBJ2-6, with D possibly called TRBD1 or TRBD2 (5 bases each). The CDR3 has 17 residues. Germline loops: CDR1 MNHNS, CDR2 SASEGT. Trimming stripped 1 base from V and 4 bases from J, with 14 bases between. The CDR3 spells CASSEGRGQSGANVLTF. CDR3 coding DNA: TGTGCCAGCAGTGAAGGTCGGGGCCAATCCGGGGCCAACGTCCTGACTTTC.

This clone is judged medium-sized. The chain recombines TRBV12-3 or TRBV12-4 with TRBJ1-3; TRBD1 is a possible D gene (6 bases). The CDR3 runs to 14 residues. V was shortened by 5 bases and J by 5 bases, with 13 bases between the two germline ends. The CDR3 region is CASSPTGLRNTIYF. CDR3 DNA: TGTGCCAGCAGTCCTACAGGGCTGCGAAACACCATATATTTT.

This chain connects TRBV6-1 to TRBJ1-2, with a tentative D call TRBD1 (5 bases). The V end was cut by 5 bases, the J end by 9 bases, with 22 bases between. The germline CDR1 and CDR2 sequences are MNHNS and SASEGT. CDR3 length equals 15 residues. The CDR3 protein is CASSPGQGGNYRYTF. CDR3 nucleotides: TGTGCCAGCAGTCCGGGGCAGGGAGGAAACTACCGCTACACCTTC.

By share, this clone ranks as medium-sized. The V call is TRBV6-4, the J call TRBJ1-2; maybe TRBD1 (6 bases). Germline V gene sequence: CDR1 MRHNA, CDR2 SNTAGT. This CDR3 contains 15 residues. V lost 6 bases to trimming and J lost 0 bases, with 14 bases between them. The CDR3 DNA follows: TGTGCCAGCAGCCAGGGACACCATCCTAACTATGGCTACACCTTC. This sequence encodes CASSQGHHPNYGYTF.

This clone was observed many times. This CDR3 reads CASSPGGATYGDYTF. CDR3 coding DNA: TGTGCCAGCTCACCGGGGGGGGCCACCTATGGTGACTACACCTTC. This chain uses TRBV18 with TRBJ1-2; TRBD1 is a possible D gene (6 bases). CDR1 is KGHSH, CDR2 LQKENI, per germline. The germline V and J ends were trimmed by 3 bases and 10 bases, with 21 bases remaining between them. This CDR3 region has 15 residues. The variable domain in full, completed from reference TRBV18 and TRBJ1-2, reads NAGVMQNPRHLVRRRGQEARLRCSPMKGHSHVYWYRQLPEEGLKFMVYLQKENIIDESGMPKERFSAEFPKEGPSILRIQQVVRGDSAAYFCASSPGGATYGDYTFGSGTRLTVV.

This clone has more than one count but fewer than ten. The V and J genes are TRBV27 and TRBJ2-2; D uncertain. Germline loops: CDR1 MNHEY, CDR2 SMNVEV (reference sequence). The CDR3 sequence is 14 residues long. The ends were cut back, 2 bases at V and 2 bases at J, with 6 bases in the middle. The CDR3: CASSLMDNTGELFF. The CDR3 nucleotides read TGTGCCAGCAGTTTAATGGATAACACCGGGGAGCTGTTTTTT.

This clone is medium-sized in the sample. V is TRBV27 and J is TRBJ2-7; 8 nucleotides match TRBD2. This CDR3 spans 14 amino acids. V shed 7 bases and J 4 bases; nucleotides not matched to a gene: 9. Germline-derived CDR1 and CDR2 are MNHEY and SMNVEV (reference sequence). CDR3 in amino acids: CASTTFGGAYEQYF. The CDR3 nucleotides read TGTGCCAGCACTACCTTCGGGGGGGCTTACGAGCAGTACTTC.

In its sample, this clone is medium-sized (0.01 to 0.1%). The CDR3 nucleotides read TGTGCCACCAGTGAACTCAGGGGGCTGGATGGGGGTCCGCAGTATTTT. Protein sequence: CATSELRGLDGGPQYF. The chain joins TRBV24-1 to TRBJ2-3; 8 bases match TRBD1. CDR3 size: 16 residues. Unmatched junction bases numbered 15, after V lost 4 bases and J lost 10 bases. Per germline, CDR1 KGHDR and CDR2 SFDVKD.

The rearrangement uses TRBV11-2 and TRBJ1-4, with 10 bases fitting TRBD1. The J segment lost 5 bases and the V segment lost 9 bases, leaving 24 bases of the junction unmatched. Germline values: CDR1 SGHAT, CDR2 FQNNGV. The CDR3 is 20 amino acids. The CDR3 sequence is CASSPGSPGQGGRWNEKLFF. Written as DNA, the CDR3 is TGTGCCAGTAGCCCAGGGAGCCCCGGACAGGGGGGTCGTTGGAATGAAAAACTGTTTTTT.

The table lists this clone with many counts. The CDR3 DNA is TGCGCCAGCAGCCACCCTGGGACCCTAGGTTACACCTTC. Translating gives CASSHPGTLGYTF. The gene calls are TRBV4-1 and TRBJ1-2; possible D gene TRBD1, 5 bases. V was clipped by 3 bases and J by 11 bases, with 16 bases between them. The CDR3 covers 13 residues. Germline V gene sequence: CDR1 MGHRA, CDR2 YSYEKL.

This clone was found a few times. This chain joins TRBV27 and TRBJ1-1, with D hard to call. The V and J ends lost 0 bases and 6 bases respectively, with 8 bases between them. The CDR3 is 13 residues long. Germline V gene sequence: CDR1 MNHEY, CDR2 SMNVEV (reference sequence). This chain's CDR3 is CASSLSTIAEAFF. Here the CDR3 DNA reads TGTGCCAGCAGTTTATCCACAATCGCTGAAGCTTTCTTT.

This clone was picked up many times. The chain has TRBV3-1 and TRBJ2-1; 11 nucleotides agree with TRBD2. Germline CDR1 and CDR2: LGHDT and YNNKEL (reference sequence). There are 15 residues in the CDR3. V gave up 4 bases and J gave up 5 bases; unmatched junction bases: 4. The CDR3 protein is CASSPSSGGHNEQFF. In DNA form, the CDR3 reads TGTGCCAGCAGCCCATCTAGCGGGGGGCACAATGAGCAGTTCTTC.

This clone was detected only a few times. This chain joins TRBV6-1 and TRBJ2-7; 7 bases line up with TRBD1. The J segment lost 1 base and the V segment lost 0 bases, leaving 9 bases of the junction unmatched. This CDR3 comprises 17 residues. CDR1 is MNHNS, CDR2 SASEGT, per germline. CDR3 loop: CASSEAPDRPSSYEQYF. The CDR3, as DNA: TGTGCCAGCAGTGAAGCGCCGGACAGGCCTTCTTCCTACGAGCAGTACTTC.

The chain's CDR3 is CASSARTGGEQFF. In nucleotides, the CDR3 is TGTGCCAGCAGTGCCCGGACAGGTGGTGAGCAGTTCTTC. The gene calls are TRBV12-3 or TRBV12-4 and TRBJ2-1, with 7 bases that match TRBD1. The length of the CDR3 is 13 residues. The ends lost 5 bases at V and 9 bases at J; junction bases unmatched: 7.

This CDR3 is CASSSGPNLEQYF. The CDR3 coding sequence is TGTGCCAGCAGCTCCGGTCCGAATCTCGAGCAGTACTTC. The V gene is TRBV11-3, the J gene TRBJ2-7; no clear D. CDR3 length: 13 amino acids. The germline V and J ends were trimmed by 4 bases and 6 bases, with 13 bases remaining between them. The V gene's germline CDR1 is SGHNT and CDR2 YENEEA.